Presented here are 5 T cell receptor beta chains from one specimen sequenced in a study of T-cell memory formation after mild COVID-19. TCRdb fed the 5' RACE reads into MiXCR, producing one record per CDR3 protein. The table records around 320,000 distinct CDR3 sequences, 15% to 20% of them present only once. The sample was PBMCs or a T cell subset sorted from them (not recorded which). The source of these receptors is a young man who had mild COVID-19 (a few samples of this study predate the infection). Cell type and time point are not known.

The chain carries TRBV4-2 and TRBJ2-1; TRBD1 matches at 11 bases. V lost 5 bases and J lost 4; bases outside the gene matches: 4. Germline CDR1 is LGHNA and CDR2 is YNFKEQ. The CDR3 runs 15 residues. The CDR3: CASSGQGARYNEQFF. The CDR3, as DNA: TGTGCCAGCAGCGGACAGGGGGCTAGGTACAATGAGCAGTTCTTC.

This clonotype was seen only a few times. The gene calls are TRBV27 and TRBJ2-3; D possibly corresponds to TRBD2 (6 bases). The length of the CDR3 is 15 residues. V was trimmed by 3 bases and J by 6 bases, leaving 16 bases between them. From germline, CDR1 is MNHEY and CDR2 SMNVEV (reference sequence). The CDR3 DNA follows: TGTGCCAGCAGTTTCGTGGGGGGTCTACGCGATACGCAGTATTTT. Translated, it gives CASSFVGGLRDTQYF.

This chain uses TRBV29-1 with TRBJ2-3; 11 nucleotides agree with TRBD2. The CDR3 runs 15 residues. Germline assignment: CDR1 SQVTM and CDR2 ANQGSEA. V shed 1 base, J shed 2 bases, and the junction held 2 bases outside the gene matches. The CDR3 here is CSVEGLAGITDTQYF. CDR3 nucleotides: TGCAGCGTTGAAGGACTAGCGGGGATCACAGATACGCAGTATTTT.

This clonotype came up a few times. The chain recombines TRBV6-2 or TRBV6-3 with TRBJ2-5; D may be TRBD2 (6 bases). From germline, CDR1 is MNHEY and CDR2 SVGEGT. Trimming shortened V by 5 bases and J by 5 bases, and 18 bases separated the two germline ends. The CDR3 runs 15 residues. In DNA form, the CDR3 reads TGTGCCAGCAGTGAGATGGGCAGTCGGGGGGAGACCCAGTACTTC. Encoded protein: CASSEMGSRGETQYF.

The sample holds a few counts of this clonotype. The chain is built from TRBV7-2 and TRBJ2-5, with D possibly called TRBD1 or TRBD2 (5 bases each). V was cut by 4 bases and J by 7 bases, with 16 bases left in between. The CDR3 loop spans 14 amino acids. CDR1 and CDR2 from the germline V gene are SGHTA and FQGNSA. This CDR3 is CASSSSWDEWTQYF. The DNA of the CDR3 is TGTGCCAGCAGCTCGTCGTGGGACGAGTGGACCCAGTACTTC.